This TCR beta chain was identified during a study of blood T cell repertoires in COVID-19. Libraries were prepared by immunoSEQ multiplex PCR; TCRdb keeps only in-frame clonotypes and omits some of them. Among around 130,000 clones, 85% were seen once, and the ten largest hold 3% to 4%. Germline CDR1 is SNHLY and CDR2 is FYNNEI. V was shortened by 2 bases and J by 0 bases, with 8 bases between the two germline ends. This CDR3 region has 14 residues. This clone has a single count. Source material: peripheral blood. This sequence originates from a man aged 55 to 69 with acute or convalescent COVID-19. The rearrangement uses TRBV2 and TRBJ2-7, with TRBD1 as a possible D gene (6 bases). CDR3 bases: TGTGCCAGCAGTGAAAGGACAGTCTCCTACGAGCAGTACTTC. Translating it yields CASSERTVSYEQYF.